This TCR beta chain was identified during a study of PD-L1 blockade in urothelial cancer. The overall study: From about 2014, patients received atezolizumab, given as 1,200 mg intravenously every 3 weeks.

Repertoires were generated with immunoSEQ multiplex PCR, while TCRdb's copy carries only in-frame clones and drops some. The sample includes roughly 87,000 clones, about 90% of them seen just once. This CDR3 is built from 15 residues. Germline V gene lookup returns CDR1 MDHEN and CDR2 SYDVKM. Trimming removed 4 bases from V and 4 bases from J; junction bases left unmatched: 8. Time point reported: pretreatment peripheral blood. The V and J genes are TRBV28 and TRBJ2-3, with 7 bases lining up with TRBD1. This TCR derives from an elderly woman with urothelial cancer. This material consisted of PBMCs, taken around atezolizumab (anti-PD-L1) treatment. CDR3 DNA sequence: TGTGCCAGCAGTTCAACTTGGGACAGACCAGATACGCAGTATTTT. Residues: CASSSTWDRPDTQYF.